These T cell receptor beta chains were read from a single sample in a study of regulatory T cells in long-lasting Graves disease. TCRdb re-called the multiplex PCR reads through MiXCR, storing one row per CDR3 protein. The sample lists approximately 690,000 distinct CDR3 sequences, around 32% occurring once. The sample was peripheral blood mononuclear cells (PBMCs), taken when the disease was refractory, from a patient treated with antithyroid drugs. These receptor sequences come from a female donor with Graves disease. Both conserved end residues are part of each CDR3. A D gene is named only where the DNA matches it firmly. Some rows mark clone size as missing; the rest say once, few, many or name a class of expanded clone.

d_call	clone_size	v_call	j_call	cdr3_aa	cdr3_nt
.	.	TRBV5-1	TRBJ2-5	CASSWGDRSQETQYF	TGCGCCAGCAGCTGGGGGGACAGAAGCCAAGAGACCCAGTACTTC
.	.	TRBV20-1	TRBJ2-7	CSARESPSYEQYF	TGCAGTGCTAGAGAGAGTCCGTCCTACGAGCAGTACTTC
.	.	TRBV2	TRBJ1-5	CASIAGRGSNQPQHF	TGTGCCAGCATCGCAGGGAGGGGATCCAATCAGCCCCAGCATTTT
.	many	TRBV27	TRBJ1-5	CASRPVLSNQPQHF	TGTGCCAGCAGGCCCGTCCTTAGCAATCAGCCCCAGCATTTT
TRBD1	.	TRBV7-2	TRBJ1-1	CASSLKRWTGGEAEAFF	TGTGCCAGCAGCTTAAAGAGGTGGACAGGGGGCGAGGCTGAAGCTTTCTTT
TRBD1	many	TRBV28	TRBJ1-2	CASSFSTGYGYTF	TGTGCCAGCAGTTTCTCGACAGGGTATGGCTACACCTTC
.	.	TRBV3-1	TRBJ1-1	CASSQALVYKGVAFF	TGTGCCAGCAGCCAAGCCCTCGTATATAAGGGAGTAGCTTTCTTT
TRBD1	.	TRBV29-1	TRBJ1-2	CSTATQTGKSGYTF	TGCAGCACGGCTACGCAGACAGGGAAAAGTGGCTACACCTTC
TRBD1	many	TRBV12-3/TRBV12-4	TRBJ1-2	CASSLGQGFVYGYTF	TGTGCCAGCAGTTTAGGACAGGGATTCGTCTATGGCTACACCTTC
.	few	TRBV12-5	TRBJ1-1	CASGLGKNTEAFF	TGTGCTAGTGGCTTGGGGAAGAACACTGAAGCTTTCTTT
.	many	TRBV6-1	TRBJ1-2	CASTLDRPNNYGYTF	TGTGCCAGCACCCTGGACAGACCCAATAACTATGGCTACACCTTC
.	.	TRBV12-3/TRBV12-4	TRBJ2-3	CASSLAVKSTDTQYF	TGTGCCAGCAGTTTAGCGGTAAAAAGCACAGATACGCAGTATTTT
.	.	TRBV9	TRBJ2-5	CASSVAGGIQETQYF	TGTGCCAGCAGCGTAGCAGGGGGGATTCAAGAGACCCAGTACTTC
.	few	TRBV25-1	TRBJ2-7	CASSLSPLTGLSYEQYF	TGTGCCAGCAGTTTATCCCCTCTTACAGGACTCTCCTACGAGCAGTACTTC
.	.	TRBV5-1	TRBJ1-1	CASSYTGQPDTEAFF	TGCGCCAGCAGCTATACCGGACAGCCCGACACTGAAGCTTTCTTT
.	many	TRBV7-2	TRBJ1-2	CASSLGQGMVGYTF	TGTGCCAGCAGCTTAGGCCAGGGAATGGTGGGCTACACCTTC
.	many	TRBV7-2	TRBJ1-2	CASSLAGGGNYGYTF	TGTGCCAGCAGCTTAGCGGGCGGAGGCAACTATGGCTACACCTTC
.	.	TRBV14	TRBJ1-1	CAISQGALRKGFF	TGTGCCATCAGCCAAGGAGCGCTGAGGAAAGGTTTCTTT
TRBD2	few	TRBV6-5	TRBJ2-7	CASSYGDTFSGRGYEQYF	TGTGCCAGCAGTTACGGCGATACTTTTAGCGGGAGGGGCTACGAGCAGTACTTC
.	many	TRBV20-1	TRBJ1-1	CSARDEHLNTEAFF	TGCAGTGCTAGAGATGAACACTTGAACACTGAAGCTTTCTTT
.	few	TRBV10-3	TRBJ2-7	CAISGGSYEQYF	TGTGCCATCTCCGGGGGCTCCTACGAGCAGTACTTC
.	.	TRBV27	TRBJ1-5	CASSLSSWPPGQPQHF	TGTGCCAGCAGTTTATCGAGTTGGCCCCCCGGACAGCCCCAGCATTTT
.	.	TRBV10-3	TRBJ2-5	CAISESEGRRETQYF	TGTGCCATCAGTGAGTCCGAGGGGCGACGGGAGACCCAGTACTTC
TRBD1	many	TRBV12-3/TRBV12-4	TRBJ1-1	CASSPRGMNTEAFF	TGTGCCAGCAGTCCCAGGGGGATGAACACTGAAGCTTTCTTT
.	.	TRBV5-1	TRBJ1-1	CASSLRGGLEAFF	TGCGCCAGCAGCTTGCGTGGAGGGCTTGAGGCTTTCTTT
.	.	TRBV7-9	TRBJ2-2	CASSLAEHTGELFF	TGTGCCAGCAGCTTAGCCGAACACACCGGGGAGCTGTTTTTT
.	.	TRBV19	TRBJ2-2	CASGRGGTGELFF	TGTGCCAGCGGCAGGGGAGGTACCGGGGAGCTGTTTTTT
.	.	TRBV20-1	TRBJ2-1	CSARDGFGVSYNEQFF	TGCAGTGCTAGAGACGGGTTCGGCGTCTCCTACAATGAGCAGTTCTTC
TRBD1	many	TRBV2	TRBJ1-4	CASIETGSTNEKLFF	TGTGCCAGCATTGAGACAGGGTCCACTAATGAAAAACTGTTTTTT
.	.	TRBV20-1	TRBJ1-2	CSARDPEGEWARDGYTF	TGCAGTGCTAGAGATCCGGAGGGGGAGTGGGCCAGGGATGGCTACACCTTC
.	.	TRBV29-1	TRBJ1-1	CSDSYTEALF	TGCAGCGACAGTTACACTGAAGCTCTCTTT
.	few	TRBV3-1	TRBJ1-1	CASSPLGSRNTEAFF	TGTGCCAGCAGCCCTCTAGGTTCCAGGAACACTGAAGCTTTCTTT
TRBD2	.	TRBV6-2/TRBV6-3	TRBJ2-5	CASSSPRMREDLVETQYF	TGTGCCAGCAGTTCCCCGCGGATGCGGGAGGATTTGGTGGAGACCCAGTACTTC
.	.	TRBV6-2/TRBV6-3	TRBJ1-6	CASSPRGGGSISPLHF	TGTGCCAGCAGTCCCCGCGGTGGGGGATCGATTTCACCCCTCCACTTT
.	.	TRBV20-1	TRBJ1-1	CSARDSRGRKNTEAFF	TGCAGTGCTAGAGATTCAAGGGGCCGCAAGAACACTGAAGCTTTCTTT
.	.	TRBV29-1	TRBJ1-5	CSVATGNQPQHF	TGCAGCGTGGCCACAGGAAATCAGCCCCAGCATTTT
.	many	TRBV20-1	TRBJ1-4	CSATPRWGAREKLFF	TGCAGTGCAACGCCACGGTGGGGGGCCCGTGAAAAACTGTTTTTT
.	few	TRBV27	TRBJ1-2	CASSLAGPTNYGYTF	TGTGCCAGCAGTTTAGCAGGGCCCACTAACTATGGCTACACCTTC
.	.	TRBV6-1	TRBJ1-2	CASSTGASPGGYTF	TGTGCCAGCAGTACCGGGGCAAGCCCGGGGGGCTACACCTTC
TRBD2	.	TRBV29-1	TRBJ2-7	CSVAQSASRTRTYEQYF	TGCAGCGTTGCTCAGTCGGCTTCTCGGACTAGAACCTACGAGCAGTACTTC
.	.	TRBV7-9	TRBJ1-2	CASSFFRAPETGYTF	TGTGCCAGCAGCTTCTTTCGGGCACCCGAGACTGGCTACACCTTC
.	.	TRBV4-1	TRBJ2-7	CASSQVAGLNHEQYF	TGCGCCAGCAGCCAAGTTGCGGGCTTGAACCACGAGCAGTACTTC
TRBD1	few	TRBV5-6	TRBJ1-2	CASSTRTGGSLYGYTF	TGTGCCAGCAGCACTCGGACAGGGGGATCTCTCTATGGCTACACCTTC
.	.	TRBV12-3/TRBV12-4	TRBJ1-5	CASSSAGIAGNQPQHF	TGTGCCAGCAGTTCGGCGGGGATAGCGGGCAATCAGCCCCAGCATTTT
.	once	TRBV7-2	TRBJ2-7	CASKLRDLPYEQYF	TGTGCCAGCAAACTCCGGGACTTACCCTACGAGCAGTACTTC
.	many	TRBV2	TRBJ2-7	CASSEAAEQYF	TGTGCCAGCAGTGAAGCGGCCGAGCAGTACTTC
.	few	TRBV9	TRBJ1-2	CASSVGHLPSTF	TGTGCCAGCAGCGTAGGACACTTGCCCAGCACCTTC
.	.	TRBV20-1	TRBJ2-7	CSARGAGGLGEQYF	TGCAGTGCTAGAGGGGCAGGGGGGCTCGGCGAGCAGTACTTC
.	.	TRBV7-9	TRBJ1-2	CASSPRDHYGYTF	TGTGCCAGCAGCCCACGGGACCACTATGGCTACACCTTC
.	few	TRBV5-1	TRBJ1-5	CASSMDIAQPQHF	TGCGCCAGCAGCATGGACATCGCCCAGCCCCAGCATTTT
.	.	TRBV6-1	TRBJ1-6	CATGREGNSPLHF	TGTGCCACCGGCCGAGAGGGTAATTCACCCCTCCACTTT
.	many	TRBV28	TRBJ1-1	CASAGNEAFF	TGTGCCAGCGCAGGGAATGAAGCTTTCTTT
TRBD2	.	TRBV7-9	TRBJ2-1	CASRTGGRYEQFF	TGTGCCAGCAGAACGGGCGGGAGGTATGAGCAGTTCTTC
TRBD1	many	TRBV12-3/TRBV12-4	TRBJ1-1	CASSQSQGGNTEAFF	TGTGCCAGCAGTCAGTCCCAGGGGGGGAACACTGAAGCTTTCTTT
.	many	TRBV12-3/TRBV12-4	TRBJ1-1	CASSLELGGTEAFF	TGTGCCAGCAGTTTAGAGTTAGGGGGGACTGAAGCTTTCTTT